The 7 T cell receptor beta chains reported below all come from one sample, sequenced in a study of identifying expanded T cells in peripheral blood. The table came from immunoSEQ multiplex PCR; TCRdb's copy has only in-frame clones and leaves some out. The sample has tens of thousands of clones; roughly 84% are singletons. The sample was blood. These receptors all come from a person between 18 and 69 years old in good health.

This rearrangement joins TRBV28 to TRBJ2-7; 13 bases map to TRBD2. Germline V CDR1 and CDR2: MDHEN, SYDVKM. The CDR3 runs 14 residues. V dropped 5 bases and J dropped 9; count of bases not matched to a gene: 7. The CDR3 protein is CASSPTSGRRGQYF. Written as DNA, the CDR3 is TGTGCCAGCAGTCCGACTAGCGGGAGGCGTGGGCAGTACTTC.

This clone was seen once. V usage is TRBV29-1 and J usage is TRBJ2-1, with a weak D call TRBD1 (6 bases). Germline V gene sequence: CDR1 SQVTM, CDR2 ANQGSEA. The CDR3 has 11 residues. V lost 7 bases to trimming and J lost 5 bases, with 9 bases between them. This chain's CDR3 is CSGGQNNEQFF. The CDR3, as DNA: TGCAGCGGCGGACAGAACAATGAGCAGTTCTTC.

In DNA form, the CDR3 reads TGTGCCAGCGCCGGCGGACGTTCCTACAATGAGCAGTTCTTC. Translation: CASAGGRSYNEQFF. J is TRBJ2-1 and V is TRBV2; D unclear. V dropped 8 bases and J dropped 1 base, with 12 bases sitting between them. The CDR3 length is 14 residues. Germline values: CDR1 SNHLY, CDR2 FYNNEI.

This chain connects TRBV15 to TRBJ2-7; no clear D gene. Germline CDR1 and CDR2: LNHNV and YYDKDF (reference sequence). The CDR3 sequence is 13 residues long. V lost 0 bases to trimming and J lost 4 bases, with 7 bases between them. The CDR3 is CATSRDGLYEQYF. The CDR3 DNA sequence: TGTGCCACCAGCAGAGATGGTCTTTACGAGCAGTACTTC.

This clone was observed a handful of times. The chain combines TRBV5-1 with TRBJ1-1, with D unclear. The CDR3 consists of 14 residues. V shed 7 bases and J shed 0 bases, with 13 bases lying between them. Germline lookup yields CDR1 SGHRS and CDR2 YFSETQ. CDR3 coding DNA: TGCGCCAGCCGAAGTTTGGTTATGAACACTGAAGCTTTCTTT. Translation gives CASRSLVMNTEAFF.

The CDR3 DNA reads as TGTGCCAGCAGCACGAATCACAGGGGCGGGAACACTGAAGCTTTCTTT. This encodes CASSTNHRGGNTEAFF. The chain has TRBV6-6 and TRBJ1-1, with 7 bases that match TRBD1. The V gene's germline CDR1 is MNHNY and CDR2 SVGAGI (reference sequence). The J segment lost 1 base and the V segment lost 6 bases, leaving 11 bases of the junction unmatched. This CDR3 has 16 residues.

The CDR3, as DNA: TGCAGCGTTGAACGGGCAGCGAACACTGAAGCTTTCTTT. It yields the protein CSVERAANTEAFF. V gene TRBV29-1 combines with J gene TRBJ1-1; D is ambiguous. Looked up from germline, CDR1 is SQVTM and CDR2 is ANQGSEA. The V end lost 2 bases, the J end lost 1 base, and 8 bases lay between the germline ends. This CDR3 comprises 13 residues.